The 8 T cell receptor beta chains reported below all come from one sample, sequenced in a study of CD8 T cells in Susac syndrome. RNA in amounts of roughly 0.5 to 1 ug was reverse transcribed with random hexamers. From the immunoSEQ multiplex PCR reads, TCRdb called clonotypes with MiXCR, one entry per CDR3 protein. The sample consists of about 130,000 distinct CDR3 sequences, about 95% of them appearing once. The material sequenced was CD4+ T cells from PBMCs. Receptor source: a human donor in good health.

The chain carries TRBV2 and TRBJ2-7; D perhaps matches TRBD1 (6 bases). CDR1 is SNHLY, CDR2 FYNNEI, per germline. The length of the CDR3 is 14 residues. With 6 bases removed from V and 5 bases from J, the gap between germline ends came to 17 bases. The CDR3 DNA reads as TGTGCCAGCAGGGGGACACAGGGTATCCACGAGCAGTACTTC. This gives the protein CASRGTQGIHEQYF.

This chain connects TRBV20-1 to TRBJ1-1, with no clear D. The CDR3 extends over 10 amino acids. CDR1 is DFQATT, CDR2 SNEGSKA, per germline (reference sequence). Trimming shortened V by 6 bases and J by 8 bases, and 10 bases separated the two germline ends. CDR3 amino acids: CSAPNVEAFF. For the CDR3, the DNA is TGCAGTGCCCCCAACGTAGAAGCTTTCTTT.

This chain connects TRBV27 to TRBJ2-5, with D unresolved. From germline, CDR1 is MNHEY and CDR2 SMNVEV (reference sequence). Trimming took off 3 bases at V and 1 base at J, with 12 bases between the two ends. This CDR3 contains 15 residues. The CDR3 here is CASSFRVTSQETQYF. DNA of the CDR3: TGTGCCAGCAGTTTCCGGGTAACTTCCCAAGAGACCCAGTACTTC.

The chain uses TRBV6-6 and TRBJ2-1, with 10 bases lining up with TRBD1. The CDR3 is 16 amino acids. The V and J ends lost 5 bases and 6 bases, in that order; junction bases with no gene match: 10. The germline gives CDR1 MNHNY, CDR2 SVGAGI (reference sequence). CDR3 bases: TGTGCCAGCAGTCCTCGAGAGGGACAGGGGAGCAATGAGCAGTTCTTC. Amino acids: CASSPREGQGSNEQFF.

The chain carries TRBV3-1 and TRBJ2-1; D is unresolved. The length of the CDR3 is 11 residues. Trimming removed 3 bases at V and 10 bases at J, with 7 bases between. Germline V gene data show CDR1 as LGHDT and CDR2 as YNNKEL (reference sequence). The CDR3 here is CASSHLAEQFF. The CDR3 DNA follows: TGTGCCAGCAGCCACCTGGCAGAGCAGTTCTTC.

The rearrangement joins TRBV10-3 to TRBJ2-4; tentative D call: TRBD1 (5 bases). Germline CDR1 and CDR2: ENHRY and SYGVKD. CDR3 length: 13 residues. The V and J ends lost 11 bases and 8 bases respectively, with 19 bases between them. CDR3 amino acids: CASRQSGLDIQYF. The CDR3 region has the DNA TGTGCCTCCAGACAGAGTGGTTTGGACATTCAGTACTTC.

This clonotype was seen more than once but under ten times. V gene TRBV11-2 combines with J gene TRBJ2-2; D not certain. The CDR3 spans 13 residues. Per germline, CDR1 SGHAT and CDR2 FQNNGV. V lost 5 bases to trimming and J lost 5 bases, with 9 bases between them. The CDR3 region is CASSLGFTGELFF. The CDR3 DNA reads as TGTGCCAGCAGCCTAGGCTTTACCGGGGAGCTGTTTTTT.

The chain is built from TRBV20-1 and TRBJ2-1, with 9 bases fitting TRBD2. J was trimmed by 5 bases and V by 6 bases; bases with no gene match: 11. CDR3 size: 15 residues. The germline CDR1 and CDR2 sequences are DFQATT and SNEGSKA (reference sequence). The CDR3 region is CSAITPSGTNNEQFF. The DNA for the CDR3 is TGCAGTGCGATAACCCCTAGCGGGACCAACAATGAGCAGTTCTTC.